This T cell receptor beta chain was identified during a study of T cell repertoires in cytomegalovirus infection. Study-wide context: Both CMV infection and a matching HLA type were indicated by public TCR beta signatures. Overall study findings and caveats: Predominance within the ex vivo response was attributable to HLA-C-restricted CMV-specific TCR beta clonotypes. Summed public TCR beta family frequency identified CMV carriers bearing the relevant HLA.

About this clonotype itself: Its specificity is not known.

This CDR3 comprises 15 residues. The germline gives CDR1 MGHRA, CDR2 YSYEKL. Trimming took off 0 bases at V and 5 bases at J, with 10 bases between the two ends. MiXCR was run by TCRdb on the reads, yielding one entry per CDR3 protein. This table holds around 230,000 distinct CDR3 sequences, approximately 38% found once. The rearrangement links TRBV4-1 to TRBJ1-4; TRBD1 might be the D (5 bases). The specimen was CD8+ T cells from cultured PBMCs, collected from culture after CMV antigen stimulation. This TCR derives from a human donor in good health (CMV status not recorded). Some clones in this sample may be carry-over from other donors' samples. In DNA, the CDR3 is TGCGCCAGCAGCCAAGATCGGGGCGGGAATGAAAAACTGTTTTTT. Amino acid sequence: CASSQDRGGNEKLFF.